The rows below give T cell receptor beta chains drawn from one sample of a study of graft-versus-host responses after intestinal transplantation. Here immunoSEQ multiplex PCR was the method, and the copy in TCRdb shows in-frame clones only, minus some. The sample contains approximately 24,000 clones, approximately 93% of which appear only once. The sequences come from PBMCs, collected 18 days after transplant. The receptors shown here come from a human patient who received an intestinal transplant, so some T cells may come from the graft donor. The CDR3 runs from the conserved cysteine through the conserved F or W. Fields, in order: clone size, J gene, V gene, D gene, CDR3 protein, CDR3 DNA. A D gene is named only where the DNA matches it firmly. Only part of the rows carry a size: once, few, many, or a class if the clone is expanded.

size: .; J: TRBJ1-1; V: TRBV5-1; D: .; CDR3: CASSLSGAANTEAFF; DNA: TGCGCCAGCAGCTTGTCCGGGGCCGCGAACACTGAAGCTTTCTTT
size: .; J: TRBJ1-1; V: TRBV12-5; D: .; CDR3: CASGSQGGTEAFF; DNA: TGTGCTAGTGGTTCCCAGGGTGGGACTGAAGCTTTCTTT
size: .; J: TRBJ2-3; V: TRBV7-9; D: .; CDR3: CASSLWGDTDTQYF; DNA: TGTGCCAGCAGCTTATGGGGGGACACAGATACGCAGTATTTT
size: .; J: TRBJ1-5; V: TRBV30; D: .; CDR3: CAWSGDLDQPQHF; DNA: TGTGCCTGGAGTGGGGACCTTGATCAGCCCCAGCATTTT
size: .; J: TRBJ2-5; V: TRBV9; D: .; CDR3: CASSGGFGGTYQETQYF; DNA: TGTGCCAGCAGCGGGGGTTTCGGGGGAACGTACCAAGAGACCCAGTACTTC
size: .; J: TRBJ2-7; V: TRBV5-4; D: .; CDR3: CASSLDSGYSYEQYF; DNA: TGTGCCAGCAGTTTAGATAGCGGATACTCCTACGAGCAGTACTTC
size: .; J: TRBJ2-7; V: TRBV30; D: .; CDR3: CAWSVGFYEQYF; DNA: TGTGCCTGGAGTGTTGGGTTCTACGAGCAGTACTTC
size: once; J: TRBJ2-7; V: TRBV14; D: .; CDR3: CASSRAGNYEQYF; DNA: TGTGCCAGCAGCAGGGCAGGGAACTACGAGCAGTACTTC
size: .; J: TRBJ1-2; V: TRBV2; D: .; CDR3: CAGGGGGNYGYTF; DNA: TGTGCCGGGGGGGGAGGGGGGAACTATGGCTACACCTTC
size: .; J: TRBJ2-1; V: TRBV6-1; D: TRBD2; CDR3: CASSEGAGGVGEQFF; DNA: TGTGCCAGCAGTGAAGGGGCGGGGGGGGTTGGTGAGCAGTTCTTC
size: .; J: TRBJ1-2; V: TRBV5-1; D: .; CDR3: CASRLTDISQGYTF; DNA: TGCGCCAGCAGACTAACCGACATTTCCCAAGGCTACACCTTC
size: .; J: TRBJ1-5; V: TRBV7-9; D: .; CDR3: CASSPDPHSNQPQHF; DNA: TGTGCCAGCAGCCCTGACCCACATAGCAATCAGCCCCAGCATTTT
size: .; J: TRBJ2-3; V: TRBV2; D: .; CDR3: CASKSRVGDTQYF; DNA: TGTGCCAGCAAGAGCAGGGTTGGGGATACGCAGTATTTT
size: .; J: TRBJ1-2; V: TRBV7-9; D: .; CDR3: CASSEGVFDYGYTF; DNA: TGTGCATCATCAGAGGGGGTATTTGACTATGGCTACACCTTC
size: .; J: TRBJ1-1; V: TRBV6-7; D: .; CDR3: CASRYPSRRPMNTEAFF; DNA: TGTGCCAGCCGCTATCCCTCCAGGCGCCCGATGAACACTGAAGCTTTCTTT
size: .; J: TRBJ2-7; V: TRBV10-2; D: .; CDR3: CASSRGGGEEQYF; DNA: TGCGCCAGCAGCCGGGGTGGGGGCGAAGAGCAGTACTTC
size: .; J: TRBJ1-5; V: TRBV14; D: .; CDR3: CASSQDGWPQHF; DNA: TGTGCCAGCAGCCAAGATGGTTGGCCCCAGCATTTT
size: .; J: TRBJ2-5; V: TRBV2; D: .; CDR3: CASRFWGSGVRGKQETQYF; DNA: TGTGCCAGCCGGTTCTGGGGGTCAGGGGTTAGGGGGAAACAAGAGACCCAGTACTTC